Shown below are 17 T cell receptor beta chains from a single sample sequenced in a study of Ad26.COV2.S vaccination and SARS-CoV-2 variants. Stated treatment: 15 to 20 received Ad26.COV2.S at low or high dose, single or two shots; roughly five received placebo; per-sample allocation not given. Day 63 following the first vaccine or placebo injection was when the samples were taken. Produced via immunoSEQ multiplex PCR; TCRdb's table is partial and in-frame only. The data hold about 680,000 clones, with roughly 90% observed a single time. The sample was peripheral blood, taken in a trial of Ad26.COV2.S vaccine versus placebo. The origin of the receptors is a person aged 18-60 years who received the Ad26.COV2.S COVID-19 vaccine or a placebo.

The CDR3 DNA reads TGTGCCTGGGACGTGGATAGCAATCAGCCCCAGCATTTT. Its translation is CAWDVDSNQPQHF. The gene calls are TRBV30 and TRBJ1-5; D is uncertain. Trimming removed 5 bases from V and 0 bases from J, with 8 bases in between. The CDR3 is 13 residues long. From germline, CDR1 is GTSNPN and CDR2 SVGIG (reference sequence).

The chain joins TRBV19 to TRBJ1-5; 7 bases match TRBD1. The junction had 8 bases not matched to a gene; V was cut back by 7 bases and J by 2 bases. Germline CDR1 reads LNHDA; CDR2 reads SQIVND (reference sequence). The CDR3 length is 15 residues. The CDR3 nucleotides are TGTGCCAGTACCCCGGGACAGAGTGGCAATCAGCCCCAGCATTTT. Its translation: CASTPGQSGNQPQHF.

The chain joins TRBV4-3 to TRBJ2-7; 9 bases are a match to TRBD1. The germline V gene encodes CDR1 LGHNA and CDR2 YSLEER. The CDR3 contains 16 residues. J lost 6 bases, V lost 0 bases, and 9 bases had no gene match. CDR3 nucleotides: TGCGCCAGCAGCCAAGATTTCAGGACAGGGGTTTCCGAGCAGTACTTC. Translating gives CASSQDFRTGVSEQYF.

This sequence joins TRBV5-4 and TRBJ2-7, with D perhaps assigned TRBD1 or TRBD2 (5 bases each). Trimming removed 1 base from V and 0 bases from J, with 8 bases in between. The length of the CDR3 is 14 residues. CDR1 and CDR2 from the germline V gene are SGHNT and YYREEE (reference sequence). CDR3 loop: CASSLIGGSYEQYF. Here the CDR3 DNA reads TGTGCCAGCAGCTTGATTGGGGGCTCCTACGAGCAGTACTTC. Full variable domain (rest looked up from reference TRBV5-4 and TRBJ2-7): ETGVTQSPTHLIKTRGQQVTLRCSSQSGHNTVSWYQQALGQGPQFIFQYYREEENGRGNFPPRFSGLQFPNYSSELNVNALELDDSALYLCASSLIGGSYEQYFGPGTRLTVT.

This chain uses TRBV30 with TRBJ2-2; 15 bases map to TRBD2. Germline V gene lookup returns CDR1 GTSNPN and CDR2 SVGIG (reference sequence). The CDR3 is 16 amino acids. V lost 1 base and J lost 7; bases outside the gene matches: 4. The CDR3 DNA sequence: TGTGCCTGGAGTGGGACTAGCGGGGGGGCCGGCGGGGAGCTGTTTTTT. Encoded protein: CAWSGTSGGAGGELFF.

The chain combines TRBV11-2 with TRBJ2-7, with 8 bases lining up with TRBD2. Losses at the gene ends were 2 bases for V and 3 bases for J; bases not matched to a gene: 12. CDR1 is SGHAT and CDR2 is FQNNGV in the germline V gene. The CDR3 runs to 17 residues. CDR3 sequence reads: CASSLYRRLAGFYEQYF. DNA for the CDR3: TGTGCCAGCAGCTTATATCGGAGGTTAGCGGGATTCTACGAGCAGTACTTC.

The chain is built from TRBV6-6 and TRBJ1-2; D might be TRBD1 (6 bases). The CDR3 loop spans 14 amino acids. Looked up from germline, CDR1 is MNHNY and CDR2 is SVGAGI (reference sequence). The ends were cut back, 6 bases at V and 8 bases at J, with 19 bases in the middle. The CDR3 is CASRHRVRFGGYTF. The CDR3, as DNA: TGTGCCAGCAGGCACAGGGTAAGATTCGGGGGCTACACCTTC.

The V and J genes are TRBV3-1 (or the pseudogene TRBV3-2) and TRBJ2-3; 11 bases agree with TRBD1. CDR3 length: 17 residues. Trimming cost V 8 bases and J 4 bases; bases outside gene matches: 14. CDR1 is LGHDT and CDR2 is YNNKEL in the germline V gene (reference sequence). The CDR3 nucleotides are TGTGCCAGCCGACACACGAGGACAGGGGGCATCGCAGATACGCAGTATTTT. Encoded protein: CASRHTRTGGIADTQYF.

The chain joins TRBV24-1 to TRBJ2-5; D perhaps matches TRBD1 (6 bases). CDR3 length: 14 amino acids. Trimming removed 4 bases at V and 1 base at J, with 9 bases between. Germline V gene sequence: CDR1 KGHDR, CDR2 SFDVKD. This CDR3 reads CATSDSDSQETQYF. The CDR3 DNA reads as TGTGCCACCAGTGACTCGGACAGCCAAGAGACCCAGTACTTC.

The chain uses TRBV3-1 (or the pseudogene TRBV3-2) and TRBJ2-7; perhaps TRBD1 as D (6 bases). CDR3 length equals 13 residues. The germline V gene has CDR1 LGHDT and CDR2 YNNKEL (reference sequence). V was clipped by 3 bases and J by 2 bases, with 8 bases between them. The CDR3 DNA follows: TGTGCCAGCAGCCACGGACAGACCTACGAGCAGTACTTC. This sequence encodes CASSHGQTYEQYF.

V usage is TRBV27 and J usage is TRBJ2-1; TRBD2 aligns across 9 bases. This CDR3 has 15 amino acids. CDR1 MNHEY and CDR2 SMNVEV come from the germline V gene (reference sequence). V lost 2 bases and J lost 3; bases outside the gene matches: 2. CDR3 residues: CASSLAGGVYNEQFF. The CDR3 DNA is TGTGCCAGCAGTTTAGCGGGGGGGGTCTACAATGAGCAGTTCTTC.

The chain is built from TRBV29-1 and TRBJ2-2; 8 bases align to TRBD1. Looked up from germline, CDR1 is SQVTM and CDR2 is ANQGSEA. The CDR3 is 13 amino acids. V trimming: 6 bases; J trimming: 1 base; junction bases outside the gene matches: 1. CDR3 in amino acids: CSVDRENTGELFF. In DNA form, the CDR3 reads TGCAGCGTGGACAGGGAGAACACCGGGGAGCTGTTTTTT.

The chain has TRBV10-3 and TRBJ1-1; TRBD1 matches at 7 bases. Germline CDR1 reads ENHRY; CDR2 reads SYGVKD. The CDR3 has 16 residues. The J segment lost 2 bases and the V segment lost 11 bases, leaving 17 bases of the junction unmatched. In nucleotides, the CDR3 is TGTGCCTCCCGAGAGTATACCGGGACAGCTAACACTGAAGCTTTCTTT. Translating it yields CASREYTGTANTEAFF.

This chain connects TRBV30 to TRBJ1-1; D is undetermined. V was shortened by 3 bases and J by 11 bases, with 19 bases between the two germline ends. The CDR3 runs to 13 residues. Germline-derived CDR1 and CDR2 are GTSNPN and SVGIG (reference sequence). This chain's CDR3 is CAWRIGPPGGAFF. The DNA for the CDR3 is TGTGCCTGGAGGATCGGGCCCCCCGGTGGGGCTTTCTTT.

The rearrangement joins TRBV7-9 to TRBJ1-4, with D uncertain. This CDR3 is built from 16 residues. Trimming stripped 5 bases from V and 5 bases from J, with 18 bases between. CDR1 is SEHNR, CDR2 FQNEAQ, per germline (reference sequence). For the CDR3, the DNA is TGTGCCAGCAGCCCCTTGTCGGGTCTACCAAATGAAAAACTGTTTTTT. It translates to CASSPLSGLPNEKLFF. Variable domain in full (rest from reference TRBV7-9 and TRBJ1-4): DTGVSQNPRHKITKRGQNVTFRCDPISEHNRLYWYRQTLGQGPEFLTYFQNEAQLEKSRLLSDRFSAERPKGSFSTLEIQRTEQGDSAMYLCASSPLSGLPNEKLFFGSGTQLSVL.

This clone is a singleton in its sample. The CDR3 bases are TGCAGTGCTAGTTACAGCTCCTACGAGCAGTACTTC. Protein: CSASYSSYEQYF. The chain has TRBV20-1 and TRBJ2-7, with D hard to call. The CDR3 runs 12 residues. Germline V gene lookup returns CDR1 DFQATT and CDR2 SNEGSKA (reference sequence). V was shortened by 3 bases and J by 0 bases, with 6 bases between the two germline ends.

The CDR3 reads CASIFRLAGGVDEQFF. The DNA for the CDR3 is TGTGCCAGCATTTTTCGGTTGGCGGGAGGGGTCGATGAGCAGTTCTTC. The chain employs TRBV27 and TRBJ2-1, with 9 bases lining up with TRBD2. V shed 7 bases and J 8 bases; nucleotides not matched to a gene: 15. Germline CDR1 and CDR2: MNHEY and SMNVEV (reference sequence). The CDR3 extends over 16 amino acids.